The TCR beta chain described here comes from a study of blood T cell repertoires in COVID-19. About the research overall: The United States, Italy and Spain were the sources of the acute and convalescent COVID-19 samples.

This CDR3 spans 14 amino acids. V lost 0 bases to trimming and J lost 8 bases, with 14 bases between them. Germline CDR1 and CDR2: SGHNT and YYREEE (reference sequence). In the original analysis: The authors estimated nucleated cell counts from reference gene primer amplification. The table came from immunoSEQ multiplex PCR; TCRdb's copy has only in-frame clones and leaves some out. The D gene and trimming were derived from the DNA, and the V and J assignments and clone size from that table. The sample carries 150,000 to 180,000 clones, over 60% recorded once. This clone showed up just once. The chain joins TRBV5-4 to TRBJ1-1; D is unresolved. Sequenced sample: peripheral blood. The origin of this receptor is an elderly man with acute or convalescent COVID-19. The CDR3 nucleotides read TGTGCCAGCAGCTTGGCTTGGAGTCGCTCCGAAGCTTTCTTT. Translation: CASSLAWSRSEAFF.